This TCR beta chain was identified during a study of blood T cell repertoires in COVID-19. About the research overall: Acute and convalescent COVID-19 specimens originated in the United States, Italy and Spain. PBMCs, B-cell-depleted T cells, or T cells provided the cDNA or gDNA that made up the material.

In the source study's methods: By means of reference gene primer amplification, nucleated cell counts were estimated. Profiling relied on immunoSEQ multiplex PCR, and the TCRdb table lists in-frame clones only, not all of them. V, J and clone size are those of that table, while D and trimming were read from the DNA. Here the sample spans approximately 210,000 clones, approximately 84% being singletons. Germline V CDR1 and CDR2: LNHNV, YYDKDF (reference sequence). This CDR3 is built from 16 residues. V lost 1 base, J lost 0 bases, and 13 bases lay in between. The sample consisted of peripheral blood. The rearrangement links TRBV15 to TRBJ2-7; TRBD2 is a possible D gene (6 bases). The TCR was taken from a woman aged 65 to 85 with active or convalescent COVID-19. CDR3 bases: TGTGCCACCAGCAGAGGGGGGGTCATGACCTCCTACGAGCAGTACTTC. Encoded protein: CATSRGGVMTSYEQYF.